This T cell receptor beta chain appears in the sequencing data of a study of human T cells and chemical hapten exposure. Study-wide background: Predominantly women, the patients had alopecia areata, totalis or universalis.

About this clonotype itself: The antigen is not known.

A single record per CDR3 protein comes from TCRdb applying MiXCR to the RACE reads. The table records around 76,000 distinct CDR3 sequences, 12% of them present only once. Findings and caveats of the study: Expanded TCRs produced significantly more large CDR3 similarity clusters than controls did. PT1 expanded TCR counts and patch test score were linked, and their correlation was positive.

V trimming: 5 bases; J trimming: 1 base; junction bases outside the gene matches: 7. The CDR3 runs to 15 residues. The germline V gene encodes CDR1 DFQATT and CDR2 SNEGSKA (reference sequence). Time point reported: patch test 1, 2 weeks after DPC sensitization. Treatment in this sample: therapeutic diphenylcyclopropenone sensitization with weekly scalp DPC. Sequencing was performed on whole blood, taken in connection with sensitization to the hapten diphenylcyclopropenone (DPC). This TCR derives from a woman between 55 and 75 years old with alopecia areata. Some clones in this sample may be carry-over from other donors' samples. V usage is TRBV20-1 and J usage is TRBJ2-7, with TRBD2 matching 11 bases. The CDR3 DNA follows: TGCAGTGCTCGTAGCGGGGGGGAATCTTCCTACGAGCAGTACTTC. Translated, it gives CSARSGGESSYEQYF.